The rows below give T cell receptor beta chains drawn from one sample of a study of response to subunit inactivated influenza vaccine. TCRdb used MiXCR to reprocess the RT-PCR reads, holding one entry per CDR3 protein. The sample lists 550,000 to 600,000 distinct CDR3 sequences; 12% were seen once. Sequencing used PBMCs from blood, obtained on the day of vaccination. The origin of the receptors is a man aged 45-60 years who received an inactivated influenza vaccine. The CDR3 runs from the conserved cysteine through the conserved F or W. A D gene is named only where the DNA matches it firmly. Where a row states a size, it is once, few, many or the class of an expanded clone; other rows omit it.

>TRBV5-1|TRBJ2-7|NA|NA
CASRRDTSSYEQYF
TGCGCCAGCAGACGGGACACAAGTTCCTACGAGCAGTACTTC
>TRBV20-1|TRBJ2-2|once|TRBD1
CSAPNPRGRTGELFF
TGCAGTGCCCCAAACCCCAGGGGGCGAACCGGGGAGCTGTTTTTT
>TRBV20-1|TRBJ2-2|NA|TRBD2
CSASLTSGRSRTGELFF
TGCAGTGCTAGTTTGACTAGCGGGAGAAGTAGGACCGGGGAGCTGTTTTTT
>TRBV27|TRBJ1-1|NA|NA
CASSPLRMNTEAFF
TGTGCCAGCAGTCCTCTCCGAATGAACACTGAAGCTTTCTTT
>TRBV4-3|TRBJ2-1|NA|NA
CASSQDPADSYNEQFF
TGCGCCAGCAGCCAAGATCCAGCCGACTCCTACAATGAGCAGTTCTTC
>TRBV7-8|TRBJ2-3|few|TRBD2
CASSLPRREVSDTQYF
TGTGCCAGCAGCTTACCCAGACGGGAGGTCTCAGATACGCAGTATTTT
>TRBV7-2|TRBJ2-1|NA|NA
CASSLVRGGYNEQFF
TGTGCCAGCAGCTTAGTCAGGGGCGGCTACAATGAGCAGTTCTTC
>TRBV7-6|TRBJ1-1|many|NA
CASSSGQTEAFF
TGTGCCAGCAGCTCCGGACAGACTGAAGCTTTCTTT
>TRBV20-1|TRBJ1-2|NA|TRBD1
CCARATGQVSSNYGYTF
TGCTGTGCTAGAGCAACGGGACAGGTCTCTTCTAACTATGGCTACACCTTC
>TRBV2|TRBJ2-5|few|NA
CASSGLRETQYF
TGTGCCAGCAGTGGCTTGAGGGAGACCCAGTACTTC
>TRBV6-2/TRBV6-3|TRBJ2-5|NA|NA
CASSYSVTKETQYF
TGTGCCAGCAGTTACTCGGTGACGAAAGAGACCCAGTACTTC